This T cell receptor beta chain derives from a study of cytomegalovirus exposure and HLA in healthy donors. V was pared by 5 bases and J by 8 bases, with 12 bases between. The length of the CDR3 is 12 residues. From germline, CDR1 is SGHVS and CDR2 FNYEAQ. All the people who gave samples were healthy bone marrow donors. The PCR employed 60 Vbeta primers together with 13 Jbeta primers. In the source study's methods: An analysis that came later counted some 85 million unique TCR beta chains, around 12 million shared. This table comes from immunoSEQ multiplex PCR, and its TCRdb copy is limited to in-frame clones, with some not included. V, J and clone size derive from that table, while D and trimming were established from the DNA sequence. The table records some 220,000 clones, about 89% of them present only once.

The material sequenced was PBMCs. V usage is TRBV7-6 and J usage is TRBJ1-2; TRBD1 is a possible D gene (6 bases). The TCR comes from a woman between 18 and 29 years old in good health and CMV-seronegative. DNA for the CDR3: TGTGCCAGCAGCCTGCAGGGGCAAGGCTACACCTTC. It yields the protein CASSLQGQGYTF.